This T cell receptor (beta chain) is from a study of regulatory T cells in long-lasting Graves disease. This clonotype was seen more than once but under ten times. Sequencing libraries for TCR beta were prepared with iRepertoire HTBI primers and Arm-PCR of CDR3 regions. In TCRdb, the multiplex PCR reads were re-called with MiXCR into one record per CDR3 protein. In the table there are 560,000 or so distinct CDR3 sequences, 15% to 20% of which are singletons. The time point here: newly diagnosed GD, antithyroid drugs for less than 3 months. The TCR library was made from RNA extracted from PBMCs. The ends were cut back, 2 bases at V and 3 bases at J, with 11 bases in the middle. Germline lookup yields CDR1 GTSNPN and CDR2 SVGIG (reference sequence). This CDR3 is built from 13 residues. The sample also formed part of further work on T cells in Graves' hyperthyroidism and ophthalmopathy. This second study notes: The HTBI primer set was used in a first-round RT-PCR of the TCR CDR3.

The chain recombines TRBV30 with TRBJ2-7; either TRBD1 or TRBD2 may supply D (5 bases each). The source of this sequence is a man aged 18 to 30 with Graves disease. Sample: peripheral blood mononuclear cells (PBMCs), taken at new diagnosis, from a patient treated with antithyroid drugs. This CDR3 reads CAWSRDLSYEQYF. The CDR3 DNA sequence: TGTGCCTGGAGTCGGGACCTCAGCTACGAGCAGTACTTC.